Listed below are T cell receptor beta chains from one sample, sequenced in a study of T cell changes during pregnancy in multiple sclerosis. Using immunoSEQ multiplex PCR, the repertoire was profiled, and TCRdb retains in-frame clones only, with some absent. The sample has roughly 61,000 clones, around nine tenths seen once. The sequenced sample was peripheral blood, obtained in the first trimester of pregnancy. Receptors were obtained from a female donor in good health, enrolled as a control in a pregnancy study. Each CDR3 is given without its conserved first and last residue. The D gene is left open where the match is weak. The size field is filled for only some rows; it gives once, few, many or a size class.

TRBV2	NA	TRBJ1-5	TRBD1	ASVRDRDQPQH
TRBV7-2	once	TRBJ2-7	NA	ASVMGGQIPYEQY
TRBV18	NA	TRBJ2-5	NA	ASSSIQAETQY
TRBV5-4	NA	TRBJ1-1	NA	ASSSLGGQGAGGEAF
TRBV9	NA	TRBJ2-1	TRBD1	ASSEDQGAGNEQF
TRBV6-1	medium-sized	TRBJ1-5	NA	ASSEAIGGNQPQH
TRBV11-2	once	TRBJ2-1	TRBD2	ASSSVAGAGDIREQF
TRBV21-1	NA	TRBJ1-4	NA	ASSKEATGDEKLF
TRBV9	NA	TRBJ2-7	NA	ASSVGGSSYEQY
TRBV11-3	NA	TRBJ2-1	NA	ASSLGDFSYNEQF
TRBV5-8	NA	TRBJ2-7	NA	ASSLARIGEQY
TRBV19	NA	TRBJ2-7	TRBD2	ASSIGAGGPYEQY
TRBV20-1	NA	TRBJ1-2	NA	SARQDYGYT
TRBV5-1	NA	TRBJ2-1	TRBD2	ATSPTSGGSNEQF
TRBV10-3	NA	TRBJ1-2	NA	AIGRNPGHGPYGYT
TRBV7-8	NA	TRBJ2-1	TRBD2	ASSLGASGTFSYNEQF
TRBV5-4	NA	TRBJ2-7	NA	ASSLWAGSSYEQY
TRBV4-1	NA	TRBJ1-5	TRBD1	ASSQDYQGAGSNQPQH
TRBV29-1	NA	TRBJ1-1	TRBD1	SVGLHPGTGTMNTEAF
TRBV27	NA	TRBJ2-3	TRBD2	ASRHRGGANKVDTQY
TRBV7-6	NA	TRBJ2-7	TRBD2	ASSLSLAGGQIAYEQY
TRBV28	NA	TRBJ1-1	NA	ASSLTAVPEAF
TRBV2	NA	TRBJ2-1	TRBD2	ASKKIIAGPAEQF
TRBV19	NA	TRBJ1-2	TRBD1	ASSWTGGPHGYT
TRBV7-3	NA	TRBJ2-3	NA	ASSTGLTDTQY
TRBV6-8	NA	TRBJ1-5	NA	ASSYNINNQPQH
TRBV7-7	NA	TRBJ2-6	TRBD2	ASSLAGGPLTGANVLT
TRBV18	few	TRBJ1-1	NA	ASSPSGDTEAF
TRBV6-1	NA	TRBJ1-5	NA	ASSLRDGLVAQH
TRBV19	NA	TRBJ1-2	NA	ASSTWARSGYGYT
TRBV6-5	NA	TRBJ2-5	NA	ASSAGTSDQETQY
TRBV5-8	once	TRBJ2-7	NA	ASSLWQGSNEQY
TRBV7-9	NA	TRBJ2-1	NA	ASSLTGTPYNEQF
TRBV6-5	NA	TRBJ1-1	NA	ASSPRVRGGTEAF
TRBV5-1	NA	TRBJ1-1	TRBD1	ASTLTGGMNTEAF
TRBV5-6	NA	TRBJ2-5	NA	ASSLQSQETQY
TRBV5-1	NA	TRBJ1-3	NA	ASSLGHPSSGNTIY
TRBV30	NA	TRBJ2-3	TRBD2	ASQLSGEGPADTQY
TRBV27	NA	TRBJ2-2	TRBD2	ASRGSGGLNGELF
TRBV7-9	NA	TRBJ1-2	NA	ASSLDRTEIYGYT
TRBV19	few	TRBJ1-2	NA	ASSMNSGSPSNGYT
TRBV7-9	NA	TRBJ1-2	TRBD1	ASSYVGQGNYGYT
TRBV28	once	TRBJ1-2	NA	ASSFRRDEGNYGYT
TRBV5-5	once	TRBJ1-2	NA	ASSLVQDRANYGYT